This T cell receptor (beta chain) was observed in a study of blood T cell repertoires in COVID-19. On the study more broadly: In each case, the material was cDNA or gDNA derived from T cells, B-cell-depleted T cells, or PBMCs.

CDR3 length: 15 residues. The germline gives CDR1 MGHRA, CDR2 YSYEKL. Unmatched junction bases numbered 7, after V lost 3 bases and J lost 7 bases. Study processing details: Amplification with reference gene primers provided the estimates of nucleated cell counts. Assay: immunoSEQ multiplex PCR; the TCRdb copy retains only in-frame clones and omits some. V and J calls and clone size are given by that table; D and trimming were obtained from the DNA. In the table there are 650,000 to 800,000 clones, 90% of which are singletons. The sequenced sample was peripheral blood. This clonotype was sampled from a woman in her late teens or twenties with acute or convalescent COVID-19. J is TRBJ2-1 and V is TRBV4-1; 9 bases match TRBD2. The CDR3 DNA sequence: TGCGCCAGCAGCCACGCCGGACTAGCGTTGAATGAGCAGTTCTTC. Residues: CASSHAGLALNEQFF.